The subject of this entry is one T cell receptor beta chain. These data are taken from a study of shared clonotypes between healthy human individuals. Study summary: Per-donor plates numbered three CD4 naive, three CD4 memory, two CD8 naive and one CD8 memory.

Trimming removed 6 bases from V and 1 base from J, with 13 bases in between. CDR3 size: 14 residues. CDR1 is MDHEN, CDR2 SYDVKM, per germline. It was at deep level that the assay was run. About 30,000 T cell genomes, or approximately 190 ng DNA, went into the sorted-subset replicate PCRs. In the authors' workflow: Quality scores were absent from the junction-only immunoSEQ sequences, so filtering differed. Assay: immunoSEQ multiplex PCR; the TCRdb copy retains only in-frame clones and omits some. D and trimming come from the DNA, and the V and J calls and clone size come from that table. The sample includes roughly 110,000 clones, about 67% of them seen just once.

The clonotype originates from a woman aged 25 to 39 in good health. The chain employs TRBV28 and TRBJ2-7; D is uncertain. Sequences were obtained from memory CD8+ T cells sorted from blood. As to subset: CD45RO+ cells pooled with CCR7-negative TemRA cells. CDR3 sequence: CASRFHPSSYEQYF. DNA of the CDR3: TGTGCCAGCAGGTTCCACCCTAGTTCCTACGAGCAGTACTTC.